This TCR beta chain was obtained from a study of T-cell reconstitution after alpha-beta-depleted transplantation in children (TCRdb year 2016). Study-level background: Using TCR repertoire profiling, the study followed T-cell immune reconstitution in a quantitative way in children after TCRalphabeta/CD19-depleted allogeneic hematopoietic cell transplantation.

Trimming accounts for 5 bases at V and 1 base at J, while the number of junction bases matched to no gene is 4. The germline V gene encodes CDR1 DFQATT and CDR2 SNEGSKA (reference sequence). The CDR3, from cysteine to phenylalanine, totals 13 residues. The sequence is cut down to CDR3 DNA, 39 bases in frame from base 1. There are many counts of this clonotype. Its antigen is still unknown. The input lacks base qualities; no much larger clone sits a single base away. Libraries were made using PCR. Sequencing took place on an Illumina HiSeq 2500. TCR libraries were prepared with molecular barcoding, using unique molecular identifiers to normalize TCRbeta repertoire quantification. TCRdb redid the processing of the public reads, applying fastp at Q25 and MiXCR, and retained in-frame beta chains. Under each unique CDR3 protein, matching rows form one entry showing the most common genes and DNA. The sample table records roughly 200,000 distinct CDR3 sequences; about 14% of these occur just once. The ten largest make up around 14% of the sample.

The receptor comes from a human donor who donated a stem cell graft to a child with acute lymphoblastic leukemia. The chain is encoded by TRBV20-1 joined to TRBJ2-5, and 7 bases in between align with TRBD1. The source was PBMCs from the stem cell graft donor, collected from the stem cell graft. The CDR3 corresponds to CSAAGTAQETQYF. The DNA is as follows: TGCAGTGCTGCTGGGACAGCCCAAGAGACCCAGTACTTC.